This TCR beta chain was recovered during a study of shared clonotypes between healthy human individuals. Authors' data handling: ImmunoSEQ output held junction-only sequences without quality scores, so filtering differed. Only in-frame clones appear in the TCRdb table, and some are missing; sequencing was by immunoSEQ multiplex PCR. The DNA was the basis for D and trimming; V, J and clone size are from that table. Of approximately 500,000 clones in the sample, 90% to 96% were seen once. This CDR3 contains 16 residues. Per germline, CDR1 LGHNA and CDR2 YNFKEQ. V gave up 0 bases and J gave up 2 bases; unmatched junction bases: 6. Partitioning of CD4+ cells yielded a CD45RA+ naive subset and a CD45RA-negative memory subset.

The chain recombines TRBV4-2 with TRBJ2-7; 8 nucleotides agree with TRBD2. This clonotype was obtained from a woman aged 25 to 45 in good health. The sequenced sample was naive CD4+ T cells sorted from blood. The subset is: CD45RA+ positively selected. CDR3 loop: CASSQESTSATYEQYF. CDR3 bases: TGTGCCAGCAGCCAAGAATCGACTAGCGCGACCTACGAGCAGTACTTC.